The 17 T cell receptor beta chains given below trace back to one sample, sequenced in a study of cytomegalovirus exposure and HLA in healthy donors. Amplification used 60 Vbeta primers and 13 Jbeta primers. The data were produced by immunoSEQ multiplex PCR, yet TCRdb's version contains in-frame clones alone and is incomplete. The sample contains 150,000 to 200,000 clones, around three quarters of which appear only once. Sample: PBMCs. The receptors here all came from a woman aged 45-59 years in good health and CMV-seronegative.

This clone showed up just a few times. CDR3 sequence reads: CASSFNRGSGPLHF. The CDR3 DNA follows: TGTGCCAGCAGCTTTAACAGGGGATCTGGACCCCTCCACTTT. The chain carries TRBV11-2 and TRBJ1-6, with 7 bases fitting TRBD1. V shed 3 bases and J 12 bases; nucleotides not matched to a gene: 8. The CDR3 runs to 14 residues. Germline CDR1 reads SGHAT; CDR2 reads FQNNGV.

V and J are TRBV5-6 and TRBJ2-7; D not certain. Trimming pared 0 bases from V and 5 bases from J, leaving 9 bases between. The CDR3 extends over 13 amino acids. Per the germline V gene, CDR1 is SGHDT and CDR2 is YYEEEE. DNA of the CDR3: TGTGCCAGCAGCTTGGGGCAGGAAAACGAGCAGTACTTC. It yields the protein CASSLGQENEQYF.

A single count supports this clone. The chain combines TRBV21-1 with TRBJ2-3; the tabulated D call, TRBD2, remains unverified against the DNA. TRBV21-1 has pseudogene status. The CDR3 runs to 20 residues. CDR3 nucleotides: TGTGCCAGCAGCAGAAACGCCGGGAGGACTAGCAGACGAATCACAGATACGCAGTATTTT. It encodes CASSRNAGRTSRRITDTQYF.

The rearrangement joins TRBV21-1 to TRBJ2-5; the table assigns TRBD2, which was not confirmed against the DNA. TRBV21-1 is noted as a pseudogene. The length of the CDR3 is 14 residues. The CDR3 bases are TGTGCCAGCACCTCCCTAGGGACTCAGGAGACCCAGTACTTC. It specifies CASTSLGTQETQYF.

The chain uses TRBV4-1 and TRBJ2-3, with D perhaps matching TRBD1 (6 bases). Between the trimmed V and J ends, which lost 4 bases and 4 bases, there was a span of 15 bases. The CDR3 is made up of 15 amino acids. CDR1 is MGHRA and CDR2 is YSYEKL in the germline V gene. Here the CDR3 DNA reads TGCGCCAGCAGCCGAGAGACAGGCCGGGCAGATACGCAGTATTTT. Translation gives CASSRETGRADTQYF.

Concerning this clone: Other nucleotide sequences from this sample produce the same CDR3. The gene calls are TRBV30 and TRBJ1-5; D is uncertain. CDR3 length: 13 residues. The germline V gene encodes CDR1 GTSNPN and CDR2 SVGIG (reference sequence). V shed 2 bases and J shed 1 base, with 6 bases lying between them. The CDR3 loop is CAWSTGSNQPQHF. Written as DNA, the CDR3 is TGTGCCTGGAGTACGGGGAGCAATCAGCCCCAGCATTTT.

The rearrangement uses TRBV19 and TRBJ2-3, with D unclear. The V end lost 10 bases, the J end lost 5 bases, and 4 bases lay between the germline ends. Germline CDR1 is LNHDA and CDR2 is SQIVND (reference sequence). CDR3 length equals 9 residues. CDR3 residues: CAIKDTQYF. The CDR3 nucleotides are TGTGCCATCAAAGATACGCAGTATTTT.

This chain joins TRBV7-8 and TRBJ2-3, with D possibly matching TRBD2 (5 bases). Per germline, CDR1 SGHVS and CDR2 FQNEAQ. The CDR3 loop spans 14 amino acids. V gave up 1 base and J gave up 2 bases, with 7 bases separating them. CDR3 loop: CASSLERDTDTQYF. Here the CDR3 DNA reads TGTGCCAGCAGCTTAGAGAGGGACACAGATACGCAGTATTTT.

This clone was detected only a few times. The chain recombines TRBV9 with TRBJ2-7; 9 bases line up with TRBD2. Germline CDR1 and CDR2: SGDLS and YYNGEE. Trimming at V came to 0 bases and at J to 5 bases, leaving 3 bases not matched to a gene. This CDR3 has 14 residues. CDR3 nucleotide sequence: TGTGCCAGCAGCGTAGCTAGCGGGGACAACGAGCAGTACTTC. Protein product: CASSVASGDNEQYF.

The rearrangement joins TRBV5-8 to TRBJ1-1; D not resolved. V was clipped by 0 bases and J by 1 base, with 4 bases between them. CDR1 is SGHTS and CDR2 is YDEGEE in the germline V gene. The length of the CDR3 is 13 residues. CDR3 loop: CASSLGPNTEAFF. CDR3 nucleotides: TGTGCCAGCAGCTTGGGGCCGAACACTGAAGCTTTCTTT. Together with reference TRBV5-8 and TRBJ1-1, the CDR3 gives the full variable domain: EAGVTQSPTHLIKTRGQQATLRCSPISGHTSVYWYQQALGLGLQFLLWYDEGEERNRGNFPPRFSGRQFPNYSSELNVNALELEDSALYLCASSLGPNTEAFFGQGTRLTVV.

This chain connects TRBV30 to TRBJ1-1; TRBD1 agrees at 8 bases. This CDR3 region has 14 residues. CDR1 GTSNPN and CDR2 SVGIG come from the germline V gene (reference sequence). Trimming removed 1 base from V and 2 bases from J; junction bases left unmatched: 3. CDR3 sequence: CAWSGTGLNTEAFF. As DNA, the CDR3 is TGTGCCTGGAGTGGGACAGGGCTAAACACTGAAGCTTTCTTT.

The count of this clone is one. V usage is TRBV28 and J usage is TRBJ2-3; 12 positions agree with TRBD1. CDR3 length equals 15 residues. After removal of 3 bases from V and 5 bases from J, the junction contained 3 bases not matched to a gene. The germline V gene encodes CDR1 MDHEN and CDR2 SYDVKM. CDR3 sequence reads: CASSFGTGGIDTQYF. The CDR3 coding sequence is TGTGCCAGCAGTTTTGGGACAGGGGGCATAGATACGCAGTATTTT.

The chain employs TRBV18 and TRBJ1-1, with D unclear. The CDR3 has 13 amino acids. Trimming cost V 2 bases and J 4 bases, with 8 bases left between them. In germline, CDR1 is KGHSH, CDR2 LQKENI. CDR3 coding DNA: TGTGCCAGCTCACCAGACCCGGGCACTGAAGCTTTCTTT. This encodes CASSPDPGTEAFF.

This clone was recorded a few times. The chain links TRBV19 to TRBJ1-2; TRBD1 agrees at 7 bases. The CDR3 consists of 13 residues. V lost 6 bases and J lost 4; bases outside the gene matches: 5. The V gene's germline CDR1 is LNHDA and CDR2 SQIVND (reference sequence). This chain's CDR3 is CASSHRGPYGYTF. DNA for the CDR3: TGTGCCAGTAGCCACAGGGGTCCCTATGGCTACACCTTC.

This rearrangement joins TRBV5-1 to TRBJ2-1, with D possibly TRBD1 on 6 matching bases. The germline CDR1 and CDR2 sequences are SGHRS and YFSETQ. This CDR3 contains 15 residues. V lost 5 bases and J 6 bases, leaving 18 bases between the germline ends. The CDR3 DNA is TGCGCCAGCAGACAATCCGGGACACCTACCAATGAGCAGTTCTTC. This codes for CASRQSGTPTNEQFF.

The chain has TRBV7-9 and TRBJ1-1; D is possibly TRBD1 (6 bases). Germline loops: CDR1 SEHNR, CDR2 FQNEAQ (reference sequence). V was trimmed by 1 base and J by 1 base, leaving 10 bases between them. This CDR3 contains 15 residues. The CDR3, as DNA: TGTGCCAGCAGCTTAGGAGGGACACAGAACACTGAAGCTTTCTTT. Amino acid sequence: CASSLGGTQNTEAFF. Variable domain in full (rest from reference TRBV7-9 and TRBJ1-1): DTGVSQNPRHKITKRGQNVTFRCDPISEHNRLYWYRQTLGQGPEFLTYFQNEAQLEKSRLLSDRFSAERPKGSFSTLEIQRTEQGDSAMYLCASSLGGTQNTEAFFGQGTRLTVV.

In its sample, this clone was seen once. This chain joins TRBV7-6 and TRBJ2-7; 9 positions match TRBD1. From germline, CDR1 is SGHVS and CDR2 FNYEAQ. The ends lost 6 bases at V and 7 bases at J; junction bases unmatched: 4. This CDR3 spans 12 amino acids. Written as DNA, the CDR3 is TGTGCCAGCAGTACAGGGGGCGAGGAGCAGTACTTC. This codes for CASSTGGEEQYF.